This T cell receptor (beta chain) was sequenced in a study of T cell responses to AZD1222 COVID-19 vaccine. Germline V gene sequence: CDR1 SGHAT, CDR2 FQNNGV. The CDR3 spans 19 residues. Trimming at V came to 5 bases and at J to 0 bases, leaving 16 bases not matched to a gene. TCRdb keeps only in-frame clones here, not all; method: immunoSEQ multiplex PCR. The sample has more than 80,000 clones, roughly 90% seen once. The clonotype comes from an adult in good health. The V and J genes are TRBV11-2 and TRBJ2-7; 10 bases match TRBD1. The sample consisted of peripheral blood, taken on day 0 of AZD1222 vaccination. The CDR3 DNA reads TGTGCCAGCAGCCCTCGACGGGACAGGGGCCCTAGGAGCTCCTACGAGCAGTACTTC. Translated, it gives CASSPRRDRGPRSSYEQYF.